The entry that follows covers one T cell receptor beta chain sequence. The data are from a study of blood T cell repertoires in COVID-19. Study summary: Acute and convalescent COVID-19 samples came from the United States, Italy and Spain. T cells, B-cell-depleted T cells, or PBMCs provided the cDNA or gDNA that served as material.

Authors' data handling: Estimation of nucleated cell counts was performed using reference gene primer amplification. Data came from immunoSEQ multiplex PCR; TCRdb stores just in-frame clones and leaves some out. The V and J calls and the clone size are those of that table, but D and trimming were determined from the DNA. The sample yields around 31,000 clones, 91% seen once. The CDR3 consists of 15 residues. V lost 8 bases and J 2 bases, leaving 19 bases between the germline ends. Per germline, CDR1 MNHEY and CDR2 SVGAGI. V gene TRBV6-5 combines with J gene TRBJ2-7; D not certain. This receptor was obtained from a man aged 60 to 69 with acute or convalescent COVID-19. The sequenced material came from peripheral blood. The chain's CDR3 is CASDQLHGSAYEQYF. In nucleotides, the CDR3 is TGTGCCAGCGACCAACTACACGGCTCAGCCTACGAGCAGTACTTC.